The 10 T cell receptor beta chains reported below all come from one sample, sequenced in a study of cytomegalovirus exposure and HLA in healthy donors. 60 Vbeta and 13 Jbeta primers were used in PCR. Profiled with immunoSEQ multiplex PCR; TCRdb holds only in-frame clones, not every one. The sample comprises 150,000 to 200,000 clones, 79% of which are singletons, and 2% to 2.5% rests with the top ten. Sequencing input: PBMCs. The receptors shown here come from a woman aged 45-65 years in good health and CMV-seronegative.

The J gene is TRBJ2-4, the V gene TRBV28, with 11 bases identical to TRBD1. The CDR3 is made up of 17 amino acids. Germline CDR1 is MDHEN and CDR2 is SYDVKM. The V segment lost 4 bases and the J segment 4 bases; nucleotides outside the gene matches: 9. The CDR3 here is CASSSGTGGGPKNIQYF. Written as DNA, the CDR3 is TGTGCCAGCAGTTCTGGGACAGGGGGAGGCCCGAAAAACATTCAGTACTTC.

The chain recombines TRBV20-1 with TRBJ1-2; D is unresolved. V was pared by 4 bases and J by 3 bases, with 6 bases between. Germline V gene sequence: CDR1 DFQATT, CDR2 SNEGSKA (reference sequence). This CDR3 is built from 11 residues. CDR3 bases: TGCAGTGCTAATCCGGACTATGGCTACACCTTC. Encoded protein: CSANPDYGYTF.

This clone is a singleton in its sample. J is TRBJ2-3 and V is TRBV6-1; 7 nucleotides align to TRBD2. Germline CDR1 and CDR2: MNHNS and SASEGT. J lost 0 bases, V lost 4 bases, and 7 bases had no gene match. The CDR3 extends over 16 amino acids. CDR3 DNA sequence: TGTGCCAGCAGTGGGGGGGGGACGACAAGCACAGATACGCAGTATTTT. Its protein product is CASSGGGTTSTDTQYF.

The chain combines TRBV19 with TRBJ1-1; D gene unclear. Trimming took 2 bases from V and 0 from J, leaving 7 bases between them. CDR3 size: 14 residues. CDR1 and CDR2 (germline): LNHDA, SQIVND (reference sequence). The CDR3 DNA reads TGTGCCAGTAGTATACAGATTATGAACACTGAAGCTTTCTTT. Protein: CASSIQIMNTEAFF.

The V and J genes are TRBV28 and TRBJ2-2; 8 bases line up with TRBD2. This CDR3 spans 16 amino acids. V lost 8 bases, J lost 2 bases, and 10 bases stayed unmatched. The germline gives CDR1 MDHEN, CDR2 SYDVKM. The CDR3 protein is CASLKRTSSNTGELFF. The CDR3 nucleotides are TGTGCCAGCCTAAAGAGGACTAGCTCAAACACCGGGGAGCTGTTTTTT.

V gene TRBV18 combines with J gene TRBJ2-3, with TRBD2 identical over 9 bases. The V gene's germline CDR1 is KGHSH and CDR2 LQKENI. The CDR3 extends over 16 amino acids. With V trimmed by 3 bases and J by 3 bases, 7 bases remained unmatched. CDR3 residues: CASSPLAGVGTDTQYF. CDR3 in DNA: TGTGCCAGCTCACCTTTAGCGGGGGTTGGAACAGATACGCAGTATTTT.

This clone showed up just once. The chain uses TRBV18 and TRBJ2-7; the match to TRBD2 covers 10 bases. Per germline, CDR1 KGHSH and CDR2 LQKENI. Germline trimming cut 8 bases from V and 3 bases from J; bases unmatched to any gene: 7. This CDR3 spans 14 amino acids. The CDR3 DNA is TGTGCCAGCCGCCTTGCTAGCGGGGGCTACGAGCAGTACTTC. This encodes CASRLASGGYEQYF.

The sample holds one count of this clone. The chain couples TRBV18 to TRBJ1-2; 7 positions agree with TRBD1. The germline V gene encodes CDR1 KGHSH and CDR2 LQKENI. The CDR3 extends over 14 amino acids. V lost 5 bases to trimming and J lost 3 bases; unmatched junction nucleotides: 6. The chain's CDR3 is CASSTTGQDYGYTF. The CDR3 DNA reads as TGTGCCAGCTCAACGACAGGGCAAGACTATGGCTACACCTTC.

The J gene is TRBJ2-7, the V gene TRBV14; the match to TRBD1 covers 8 bases. CDR1 SGHDN and CDR2 FVKESK come from the germline V gene. Germline trimming cut 0 bases from V and 6 bases from J; bases unmatched to any gene: 16. The CDR3 has 18 residues. The CDR3 protein is CASSQDRSRGRKVPEQYF. The CDR3 DNA reads TGTGCCAGCAGCCAAGATAGGAGCAGGGGGCGCAAAGTCCCCGAGCAGTACTTC.

A remark on this clone: A junction boundary mismatches the germline segment, possibly from a read error. The chain joins TRBV7-7 to TRBJ2-1; weak D call: TRBD1 (6 bases). The CDR3 length is 13 residues. Germline V gene lookup returns CDR1 SSHAT and CDR2 FNYEAQ (reference sequence). The CDR3 DNA reads as TGTGCTAGCAGCTCGAAACTAAGGGGGGAGCAGTTCTTC. Amino acids: CASSSKLRGEQFF.